The next 21 T cell receptor beta chains were all read from a single sample in a study of molecular identifiers for immune sequencing clone quantification. TCRdb re-analysed the PCR reads in MiXCR, keeping a single row per CDR3 protein. The table shows some 320,000 distinct CDR3 sequences, with about 21% occurring only once. The sample comprised naive CD8+ T cells from blood, with Jurkat cell RNA spiked in. Subset in this sample: FACS-sorted CD8+CD4-CCR7+CD45RA+ naive T cells. The receptor set was obtained from a human donor in good health. Some libraries in this study had Jurkat cell RNA spiked in.

This clonotype was seen many times. The rearrangement joins TRBV28 to TRBJ2-7; D possibly corresponds to TRBD1 (5 bases). Germline loops: CDR1 MDHEN, CDR2 SYDVKM. CDR3 length equals 13 residues. Trimming pared 6 bases from V and 1 base from J, leaving 10 bases between. The CDR3 nucleotides are TGTGCCAGCAGCTACCAGGGATCCTACGAGCAGTACTTC. Amino acid sequence: CASSYQGSYEQYF.

This clonotype was picked up many times. The rearrangement uses TRBV30 and TRBJ1-1, with D unclear. The CDR3 runs 13 residues. Germline lookup yields CDR1 GTSNPN and CDR2 SVGIG (reference sequence). The germline V and J ends were trimmed by 0 bases and 1 base, with 6 bases remaining between them. The CDR3 DNA sequence: TGTGCCTGGAGTGTAGTAGAGAACACTGAAGCTTTCTTT. This gives the protein CAWSVVENTEAFF.

A note on this clonotype: A much larger clone differs from this one at a single base, so this may be a read error. This chain's CDR3 is CASSSLRGGCEQYF. CDR3 DNA sequence: TGTGCCAGCAGCTCCCTCCGCGGGGGCTGCGAGCAGTACTTC. The chain combines TRBV11-2 with TRBJ2-7, with D perhaps matching TRBD2 (7 bases). Between the trimmed V and J ends, which lost 4 bases and 6 bases, there was a span of 16 bases. Germline V gives CDR1 SGHAT, CDR2 FQNNGV. This CDR3 comprises 14 residues.

The V gene is TRBV3-1, the J gene TRBJ1-1; possibly TRBD1 for D (6 bases). The germline CDR1 and CDR2 sequences are LGHDT and YNNKEL (reference sequence). V shed 0 bases and J shed 1 base, with 9 bases lying between them. The CDR3 runs to 15 residues. Here the CDR3 DNA reads TGTGCCAGCAGCCAAGAGGGACACGGGAACACTGAAGCTTTCTTT. The encoded protein is CASSQEGHGNTEAFF.

This clonotype was observed many times. V and J are TRBV5-6 and TRBJ2-5; 13 bases align to TRBD2. There are 16 residues in the CDR3. Trimming removed 0 bases from V and 4 bases from J; junction bases left unmatched: 3. Germline V gives CDR1 SGHDT, CDR2 YYEEEE. CDR3 region: CASSLDTSGRGETQYF. For the CDR3, the DNA is TGTGCCAGCAGCTTGGATACTAGCGGGAGGGGAGAGACCCAGTACTTC. Full variable domain (missing parts from reference TRBV5-6 and TRBJ2-5): DAGVTQSPTHLIKTRGQQVTLRCSPKSGHDTVSWYQQALGQGPQFIFQYYEEEERQRGNFPDRFSGHQFPNYSSELNVNALLLGDSALYLCASSLDTSGRGETQYFGPGTRLLVL.

This clonotype showed up just a few times. The chain is built from TRBV7-2 and TRBJ2-7, with TRBD2 as a possible D gene (5 bases). Germline V gene lookup returns CDR1 SGHTA and CDR2 FQGNSA. V lost 1 base, J lost 2 bases, and 12 bases lay in between. This CDR3 has 15 amino acids. For the CDR3, the DNA is TGTGCCAGCAGCTTAGGTCCTGCGGGCACCTACGAGCAGTACTTC. Translation: CASSLGPAGTYEQYF.

This clonotype was seen at least ten times. V is TRBV12-3 or TRBV12-4 and J is TRBJ2-6, with D perhaps being TRBD1 or TRBD2 (6 bases each). This CDR3 region has 14 residues. The germline V and J ends were trimmed by 3 bases and 6 bases, with 9 bases remaining between them. The CDR3 DNA is TGTGCCAGCAGTTTCGGGGGACAGGCCAACGTCCTGACTTTC. This sequence encodes CASSFGGQANVLTF.

Turning to this clonotype: The junction departs from the called germline gene at one end, perhaps through a read error. The chain uses TRBV12-3 or TRBV12-4 and TRBJ1-5; possible D gene TRBD1, 5 bases. This CDR3 has 18 amino acids. CDR3 region: CASGLRGIKPNSNQPQHF. CDR3 coding DNA: TGTGCCAGCGGTTTACGGGGCATAAAACCCAATAGCAATCAGCCCCAGCATTTT.

There are many counts of this clonotype. This CDR3 reads CASSEEKRYQETQYF. The CDR3 DNA sequence: TGTGCCAGCAGTGAAGAAAAGAGGTACCAAGAGACCCAGTACTTC. The gene calls are TRBV6-1 and TRBJ2-5; D call uncertain. This CDR3 contains 15 residues. V gave up 1 base and J gave up 0 bases, with 9 bases separating them. CDR1 is MNHNS, CDR2 SASEGT, per germline.

This clonotype was found many times. CDR3 in DNA: TGTGCCAGCTGCACGGTTCCTAATGAAAAACTGTTTTTT. It encodes CASCTVPNEKLFF. The J gene is TRBJ1-4, the V gene TRBV7-2; D is unclear. V was shortened by 8 bases and J by 3 bases, with 10 bases between the two germline ends. The CDR3 totals 13 residues. Germline-derived CDR1 and CDR2 are SGHTA and FQGNSA. Variable domain in full (rest from reference TRBV7-2 and TRBJ1-4): GAGVSQSPSNKVTEKGKDVELRCDPISGHTALYWYRQSLGQGLEFLIYFQGNSAPDKSGLPSDRFSAERTGGSVSTLTIQRTQQEDSAVYLCASCTVPNEKLFFGSGTQLSVL.

This clonotype was recorded at least ten times. The V and J genes are TRBV11-2 and TRBJ2-3; maybe TRBD2 (5 bases). Trimming took 1 base from V and 4 from J, leaving 12 bases between them. The CDR3 consists of 15 residues. CDR1 and CDR2 from the germline V gene are SGHAT and FQNNGV. CDR3 in DNA: TGTGCCAGCAGCTTAGGAGGGTCACATGCAGATACGCAGTATTTT. It translates to CASSLGGSHADTQYF.

On this clonotype itself: Possible read error: a much larger clone is one base away. The V call is TRBV5-3, the J call TRBJ2-7; possible D gene TRBD2, 6 bases. TRBV5-3 is assigned to the ORF class and has an uncertain function. CDR3 length: 12 residues. V was pared by 8 bases and J by 4 bases, with 13 bases between. This CDR3 reads CASAIRGYEQYF. CDR3 in DNA: TGTGCCAGCGCGATACGGGGGTACGAGCAGTACTTC.

On this clonotype: This clone may be a read error of a much larger clone one base away. This chain connects TRBV30 to TRBJ1-4; D is possibly TRBD1 (6 bases). Germline CDR1 reads GTSNPN; CDR2 reads SVGIG (reference sequence). The length of the CDR3 is 14 residues. The DNA for the CDR3 is TGTGCCTGGAGTACCGGACAGACTAATGGAAAACTGTTTTTT. Its protein product is CAWSTGQTNGKLFF.

This clonotype has a count of ten or more. The chain joins TRBV19 to TRBJ2-7; 8 nucleotides match TRBD2. The trim removed 3 bases at V and 3 bases at J, leaving 4 bases unmatched. The CDR3 has 14 residues. The germline V gene has CDR1 LNHDA and CDR2 SQIVND (reference sequence). CDR3 coding DNA: TGTGCCAGTAGTATGAAACTAGCGGTCTACGAGCAGTACTTC. It codes for CASSMKLAVYEQYF.

As concerns this clonotype: A much larger clone sits a single nucleotide away, making a read error possible. V usage is TRBV28 and J usage is TRBJ1-4; maybe TRBD1 (5 bases). V was clipped by 5 bases and J by 5 bases, with 15 bases between them. Per the germline V gene, CDR1 is MDHEN and CDR2 is SYDVKM. This CDR3 contains 15 residues. The CDR3 region is CASSEKQVINEKLFF. The DNA for the CDR3 is TGTGCCAGCAGTGAAAAACAGGTGATAAATGAAAAACTGTTTTTT.

This clonotype was recorded at least ten times. V is TRBV6-1 and J is TRBJ2-5; D is unresolved. V was clipped by 2 bases and J by 4 bases, with 8 bases between them. Germline CDR1 reads MNHNS; CDR2 reads SASEGT. The CDR3 consists of 13 residues. CDR3: CASSESFGETQYF. The CDR3 nucleotides are TGTGCCAGCAGTGAATCGTTCGGAGAGACCCAGTACTTC.

This clonotype was detected many times. The rearrangement joins TRBV12-3 or TRBV12-4 to TRBJ2-5; tentatively, D is TRBD1 (5 bases). Deletions cut 5 bases from V and 0 bases from J, with 10 bases between. The CDR3 is made up of 14 amino acids. The CDR3: CASSRTGYQETQYF. The CDR3 bases are TGTGCCAGCAGTCGAACAGGTTACCAAGAGACCCAGTACTTC.

Comment on this clonotype: A much larger clone lies one base from this, so it may be a read error. J is TRBJ2-7 and V is TRBV4-3; D remains ambiguous. Germline V CDR1 and CDR2: LGHNA, YSLEER. The CDR3 is made up of 15 amino acids. The CDR3: CASSQDYRSSYERYF. As DNA, the CDR3 is TGCGCCAGCAGCCAAGATTACCGAAGCTCCTACGAGCGGTACTTC.

This clonotype was picked up many times. V usage is TRBV12-3 or TRBV12-4 and J usage is TRBJ2-3; D ambiguous. Trimming left V 8 bases short and J 4 bases short, with 7 bases between. CDR3 length: 11 residues. This CDR3 is CASLYSDTQYF. CDR3 DNA sequence: TGTGCCAGCTTATACTCAGATACGCAGTATTTT.

In this sample, this clonotype turned up many times. The chain is built from TRBV13 and TRBJ1-2; 8 bases match TRBD1. The V and J ends lost 5 bases and 5 bases, in that order; junction bases with no gene match: 4. CDR1 and CDR2 from the germline V gene are PRHDT and FYEKMQ (reference sequence). This CDR3 is built from 13 residues. In DNA form, the CDR3 reads TGTGCCAGCAGCCCTGACAGGGGATATGGCTACACCTTC. It codes for CASSPDRGYGYTF.

This clonotype was counted many times. The chain links TRBV7-2 to TRBJ2-1; D perhaps matches TRBD1 (5 bases). The germline V and J ends were trimmed by 5 bases and 0 bases, with 11 bases remaining between them. The germline V gene has CDR1 SGHTA and CDR2 FQGNSA. This CDR3 has 15 residues. The CDR3 loop is CASSPRESSYNEQFF. CDR3 nucleotide sequence: TGTGCCAGCAGCCCCAGGGAAAGCTCCTACAATGAGCAGTTCTTC.